Listed below are T cell receptor beta chains from one sample, sequenced in a study of shared clonotypes between healthy human individuals. Produced via immunoSEQ multiplex PCR; TCRdb's table is partial and in-frame only. The sample carries some 1.4 million clones, about 96% recorded once. The sample comprised naive CD4+ T cells sorted from blood. The source is a man aged 25-45 years in good health. Both conserved end residues are part of each CDR3. The D gene is left open where the match is weak. Only some rows state a clone size, as once, few, many or a class for expanded clones.

clone size | D gene | J gene | V gene | CDR3 protein | CDR3 DNA
NA | NA | TRBJ2-1 | TRBV7-9 | CASSQYSGGNNEQFF | TGTGCCAGCAGCCAATATAGTGGGGGTAACAATGAGCAGTTCTTC
NA | TRBD1 | TRBJ1-5 | TRBV7-2 | CASSFQGAGQPQHF | TGTGCCAGCAGCTTTCAGGGGGCTGGTCAGCCCCAGCATTTT
NA | NA | TRBJ2-3 | TRBV5-4 | CASSLDSTDTQYF | TGTGCCAGCAGCTTGGATAGCACAGATACGCAGTATTTT
once | TRBD1 | TRBJ2-1 | TRBV7-6 | CASSFTGRQGSYNEQFF | TGTGCCAGCAGCTTTACAGGGAGACAGGGCTCCTACAATGAGCAGTTCTTC
NA | NA | TRBJ2-2 | TRBV28 | CASSLVGGGRELFF | TGTGCCAGCAGTTTAGTTGGGGGCGGCAGGGAGCTGTTTTTT
NA | TRBD2 | TRBJ2-7 | TRBV7-6 | CASSPAAGVPYEQYF | TGTGCCAGCAGCCCCGCGGCGGGGGTGCCCTACGAGCAGTACTTC
NA | TRBD1 | TRBJ2-3 | TRBV9 | CASSEGQGKDTQYF | TGTGCCAGCAGCGAAGGACAGGGTAAAGATACGCAGTATTTT
NA | NA | TRBJ2-5 | TRBV5-4 | CASSLGQAIRETQYF | TGTGCCAGCAGCTTGGGACAGGCCATTAGGGAGACCCAGTACTTC
NA | TRBD2 | TRBJ2-1 | TRBV7-2 | CASSPMGGGDNEQFF | TGTGCCAGCAGCCCCATGGGGGGGGGTGACAATGAGCAGTTCTTC
NA | NA | TRBJ2-7 | TRBV29-1 | CSVEVGGAGRSYEQYF | TGCAGCGTTGAAGTAGGAGGGGCCGGGCGCTCCTACGAGCAGTACTTC
NA | TRBD1 | TRBJ2-1 | TRBV7-9 | CASSFESRTGLHNEQFF | TGTGCCAGCAGCTTTGAGTCTCGGACAGGGCTCCACAATGAGCAGTTCTTC
NA | TRBD2 | TRBJ2-1 | TRBV6-5 | CATTGTSFSEQFF | TGTGCCACCACCGGGACTAGCTTTTCCGAGCAGTTCTTC
once | NA | TRBJ1-2 | TRBV5-8 | CASSLIQIYGYTF | TGTGCCAGCAGCTTGATACAGATCTATGGCTACACCTTC
NA | NA | TRBJ2-3 | TRBV5-4 | CASSLDATDTQYF | TGTGCCAGCAGCTTGGACGCCACAGATACGCAGTATTTT
NA | NA | TRBJ1-2 | TRBV19 | CASRDAYGYTF | TGTGCCAGTAGGGACGCCTATGGCTACACCTTC
NA | NA | TRBJ2-6 | TRBV5-1 | CASSQVLGPGANVLTF | TGCGCCAGCAGCCAGGTCCTCGGTCCTGGGGCCAACGTCCTGACTTTC
NA | NA | TRBJ2-1 | TRBV12-2 | CASRLRGLAERITIYNEQFF | TGTGCAAGTCGCTTACGGGGACTAGCGGAACGAATTACTATTTACAATGAGCAGTTCTTC
few | NA | TRBJ2-6 | TRBV10-3 | CAISDSSGANVLTF | TGTGCCATCAGTGACTCCTCTGGGGCCAACGTCCTGACTTTC
NA | NA | TRBJ2-2 | TRBV2 | CASSDWGSSANTGELFF | TGTGCCAGCAGCGACTGGGGTTCCAGCGCGAACACCGGGGAGCTGTTTTTT
NA | NA | TRBJ2-3 | TRBV5-1 | CASSWGSTDTQYF | TGCGCCAGCAGCTGGGGTAGCACAGATACGCAGTATTTT
NA | NA | TRBJ2-7 | TRBV5-1 | CASSYTGPSGGYF | TGCGCCAGCAGCTACACCGGGCCGTCAGGCGGGTACTTC
NA | NA | TRBJ1-3 | TRBV18 | CASSPKAGWGVSTGNTIYF | TGTGCCAGCTCACCAAAGGCGGGCTGGGGGGTCTCTACTGGAAACACCATATATTTT
NA | NA | TRBJ1-4 | TRBV5-1 | CASSFRDGANEKLFF | TGCGCCAGCAGCTTCCGGGACGGGGCAAATGAAAAACTGTTTTTT
NA | NA | TRBJ1-2 | TRBV19 | CASSIGHLSAGYTF | TGTGCCAGTAGTATCGGACACCTTTCTGCGGGCTACACCTTC
NA | NA | TRBJ1-1 | TRBV7-8 | CASSPEPNTEAFF | TGTGCCAGCAGCCCAGAGCCGAACACTGAAGCTTTCTTT
NA | NA | TRBJ1-2 | TRBV29-1 | CSVVGGGYGYTF | TGCAGCGTTGTGGGGGGTGGCTATGGCTACACCTTC
NA | NA | TRBJ1-4 | TRBV15 | CATSTGRGGFEKLFF | TGTGCCACCAGCACTGGGAGGGGCGGGTTTGAAAAACTGTTTTTT
NA | TRBD1 | TRBJ2-7 | TRBV5-4 | CASSFTDRDEQYF | TGTGCCAGCAGCTTTACAGACAGGGACGAGCAGTACTTC
NA | TRBD2 | TRBJ2-2 | TRBV5-1 | CASSLEGRATGELFF | TGCGCCAGCAGCTTGGAAGGGAGGGCGACCGGGGAGCTGTTTTTT
NA | TRBD1 | TRBJ1-5 | TRBV2 | CASMDRGGNQPQHF | TGTGCCAGCATGGACAGGGGGGGCAATCAGCCCCAGCATTTT
NA | TRBD2 | TRBJ2-2 | TRBV4-1 | CASSHPEGQGGFGELFF | TGCGCCAGCAGCCACCCGGAAGGGCAGGGAGGGTTCGGGGAGCTGTTTTTT
NA | NA | TRBJ2-7 | TRBV10-1 | CASSESIPYEQYF | TGCGCCAGCAGTGAGTCGATTCCCTACGAGCAGTACTTC
NA | TRBD2 | TRBJ2-1 | TRBV28 | CASSPSGRARHEQFF | TGTGCCAGCAGCCCTAGCGGGAGGGCCCGGCATGAGCAGTTCTTC
few | NA | TRBJ1-5 | TRBV4-1 | CASSSRAGNQPQHF | TGCGCCAGCAGCTCCCGGGCCGGCAATCAGCCCCAGCATTTT
NA | TRBD2 | TRBJ2-3 | TRBV11-2 | CASSSLAGGPDTQYF | TGTGCCAGCAGCTCCCTAGCGGGAGGGCCAGATACGCAGTATTTT
NA | NA | TRBJ2-7 | TRBV18 | CASSQSGTYEQYF | TGTGCCAGCTCACAGTCAGGGACCTACGAGCAGTACTTC
once | NA | TRBJ2-2 | TRBV13 | CASSLGGGTGELFF | TGTGCCAGCAGCTTAGGGGGAGGCACCGGGGAGCTGTTTTTT
NA | NA | TRBJ2-7 | TRBV28 | CASSLESREYF | TGTGCCAGCAGTCTCGAATCCAGGGAGTACTTC
once | TRBD2 | TRBJ2-7 | TRBV6-5 | CASSGRTSGINEQYF | TGTGCCAGCAGCGGAAGGACTAGCGGGATAAACGAGCAGTACTTC
NA | NA | TRBJ1-4 | TRBV5-1 | CASSPAAGQIRKLFF | TGCGCCAGCAGCCCCGCGGCAGGGCAAATAAGAAAACTGTTTTTT
NA | TRBD2 | TRBJ2-1 | TRBV28 | CASSLWTSGYNEQFF | TGTGCCAGCAGTTTATGGACTAGCGGCTACAATGAGCAGTTCTTC
NA | NA | TRBJ2-7 | TRBV9 | CASSPTVGGAYYEQYF | TGTGCCAGCAGCCCCACGGTGGGGGGGGCGTACTACGAGCAGTACTTC
few | NA | TRBJ1-5 | TRBV5-6 | CASSFSGSAGPQHF | TGTGCCAGCAGCTTCTCAGGGTCTGCGGGGCCCCAGCATTTT
NA | NA | TRBJ2-7 | TRBV2 | CASSYRGGAGEQYF | TGTGCCAGCAGTTACAGGGGAGGGGCGGGCGAGCAGTACTTC
NA | TRBD2 | TRBJ2-3 | TRBV5-1 | CASSLGSSGITDTQYF | TGCGCCAGCAGCTTGGGATCTAGCGGGATCACAGATACGCAGTATTTT
NA | TRBD1 | TRBJ2-7 | TRBV6-5 | CASSSPTGNSYEQYF | TGTGCCAGCAGTTCCCCGACAGGGAACTCCTACGAGCAGTACTTC
NA | TRBD1 | TRBJ2-2 | TRBV29-1 | CSVEAIGQGRTGELFF | TGCAGCGTTGAAGCAATAGGACAGGGGAGGACCGGGGAGCTGTTTTTT
NA | NA | TRBJ1-5 | TRBV18 | CASSPQYQPQHF | TGTGCCAGCTCACCCCAATATCAGCCCCAGCATTTT
NA | TRBD2 | TRBJ2-3 | TRBV9 | CASSVGGGGLGHGKDTQYF | TGTGCCAGCAGCGTAGGAGGGGGGGGACTAGGCCACGGCAAGGATACGCAGTATTTT
NA | TRBD1 | TRBJ2-1 | TRBV5-1 | CASSLVSGTGVYDEQFF | TGCGCCAGCAGCTTGGTCTCGGGGACAGGGGTATACGATGAGCAGTTCTTC
NA | NA | TRBJ2-1 | TRBV10-3 | CAISLTSNEQFF | TGTGCCATCAGCCTTACCTCCAATGAGCAGTTCTTC
NA | TRBD2 | TRBJ2-7 | TRBV18 | CASSPPAGVPYEQYF | TGTGCCAGCTCACCACCTGCGGGAGTCCCCTACGAGCAGTACTTC
NA | TRBD1 | TRBJ2-3 | TRBV6-5 | CASSMTGTVDTQYF | TGTGCCAGCAGCATGACAGGGACGGTTGATACGCAGTATTTT
NA | NA | TRBJ1-1 | TRBV18 | CASSPPLGVEEAFF | TGTGCCAGCTCACCACCATTGGGGGTAGAGGAGGCTTTCTTT
NA | NA | TRBJ2-7 | TRBV19 | CASSMAGPKALEQYF | TGTGCCAGTAGTATGGCCGGGCCCAAGGCACTCGAGCAGTACTTC
NA | TRBD2 | TRBJ2-7 | TRBV6-4 | CASSEQPGLAGGPPYEQYF | TGTGCCAGCAGTGAACAGCCGGGACTAGCGGGAGGGCCTCCCTACGAGCAGTACTTC
NA | NA | TRBJ2-1 | TRBV5-1 | CASSLSSYNEQFF | TGCGCCAGCAGCTTGAGCTCCTACAATGAGCAGTTCTTC
NA | NA | TRBJ1-1 | TRBV18 | CASSTRENTEAFF | TGTGCCAGCTCAACGCGGGAGAACACTGAAGCTTTCTTT
NA | NA | TRBJ2-7 | TRBV7-2 | CASSLGVRGPYEQYF | TGTGCCAGCAGCTTAGGAGTTCGGGGGCCCTACGAGCAGTACTTC